This TCR beta chain was documented in a study of shared clonotypes between healthy human individuals. CDR3 size: 16 residues. Germline assignment: CDR1 MGHRA and CDR2 YSYEKL. With V trimmed by 0 bases and J by 4 bases, 4 bases remained unmatched. The protocol was immunoSEQ multiplex PCR, while the TCRdb copy is restricted to in-frame clones and leaves out a portion. The data contain 980,000 or so clones, approximately 80% of them singletons. The chain has TRBV4-1 and TRBJ2-1; 9 nucleotides line up with TRBD2. What was sequenced was memory CD4+ T cells sorted from blood. The subset was: CD45RA-negative fraction. The sequence came from a man aged 18 to 35 in good health. CDR3 residues: CASSQEGAGGYNEQFF. The CDR3 DNA follows: TGCGCCAGCAGCCAAGAGGGCGCGGGGGGGTACAATGAGCAGTTCTTC.